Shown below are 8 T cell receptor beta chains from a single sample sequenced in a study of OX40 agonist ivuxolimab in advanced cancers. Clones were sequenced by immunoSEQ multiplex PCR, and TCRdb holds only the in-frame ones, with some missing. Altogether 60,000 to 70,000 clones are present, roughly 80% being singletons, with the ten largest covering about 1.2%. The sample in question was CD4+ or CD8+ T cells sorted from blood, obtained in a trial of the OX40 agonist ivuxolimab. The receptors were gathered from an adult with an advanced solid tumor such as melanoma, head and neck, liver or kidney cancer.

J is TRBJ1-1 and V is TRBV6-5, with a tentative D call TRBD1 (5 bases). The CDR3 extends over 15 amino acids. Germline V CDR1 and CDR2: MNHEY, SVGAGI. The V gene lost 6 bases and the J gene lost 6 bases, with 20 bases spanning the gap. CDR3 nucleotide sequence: TGTGCCAGCAGGACCTTAAGGGTGGACAACTCTGAAGCTTTCTTT. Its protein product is CASRTLRVDNSEAFF.

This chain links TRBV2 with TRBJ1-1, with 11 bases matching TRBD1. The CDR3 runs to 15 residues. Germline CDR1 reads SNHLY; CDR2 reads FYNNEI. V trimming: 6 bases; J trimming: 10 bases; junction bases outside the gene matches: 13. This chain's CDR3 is CASSPQGTGGTGAFF. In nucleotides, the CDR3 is TGTGCCAGCAGCCCCCAGGGGACAGGGGGGACAGGAGCTTTCTTT. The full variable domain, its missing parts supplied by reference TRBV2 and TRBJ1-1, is EPEVTQTPSHQVTQMGQEVILRCVPISNHLYFYWYRQILGQKVEFLVSFYNNEISEKSEIFDDQFSVERPDGSNFTLKIRSTKLEDSAMYFCASSPQGTGGTGAFFGQGTRLTVV.

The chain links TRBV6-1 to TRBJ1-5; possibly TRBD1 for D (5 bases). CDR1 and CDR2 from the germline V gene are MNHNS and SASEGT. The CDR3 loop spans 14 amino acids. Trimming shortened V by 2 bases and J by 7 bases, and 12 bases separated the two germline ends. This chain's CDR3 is CASSELGEGQPQHF. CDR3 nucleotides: TGTGCCAGCAGTGAATTGGGGGAAGGCCAGCCCCAGCATTTT.

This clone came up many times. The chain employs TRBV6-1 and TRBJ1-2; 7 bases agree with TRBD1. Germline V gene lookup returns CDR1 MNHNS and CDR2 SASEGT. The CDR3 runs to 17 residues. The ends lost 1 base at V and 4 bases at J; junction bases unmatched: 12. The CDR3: CASSEVSGGPLGYGYTF. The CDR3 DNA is TGTGCCAGCAGTGAAGTATCAGGGGGGCCGTTGGGCTATGGCTACACCTTC.

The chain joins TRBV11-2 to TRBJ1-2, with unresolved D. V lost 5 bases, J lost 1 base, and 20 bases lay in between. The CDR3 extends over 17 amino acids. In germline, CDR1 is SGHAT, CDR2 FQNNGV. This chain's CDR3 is CASSPSMAGANNYGYTF. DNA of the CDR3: TGTGCCAGCAGCCCAAGCATGGCAGGCGCCAATAACTATGGCTACACCTTC.

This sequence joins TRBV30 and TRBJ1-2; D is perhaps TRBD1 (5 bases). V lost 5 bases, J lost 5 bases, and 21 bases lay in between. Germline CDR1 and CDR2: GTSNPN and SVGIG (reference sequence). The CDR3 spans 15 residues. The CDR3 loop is CAWAFGGGRQYGYTF. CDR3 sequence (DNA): TGTGCCTGGGCGTTCGGGGGAGGACGTCAGTATGGCTACACCTTC. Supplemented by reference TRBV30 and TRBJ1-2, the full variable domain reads SQTIHQWPATLVQPVGSPLSLECTVEGTSNPNLYWYRQAAGRGLQLLFYSVGIGQISSEVPQNLSASRPQDRQFILSSKKLLLSDSGFYLCAWAFGGGRQYGYTFGSGTRLTVV.

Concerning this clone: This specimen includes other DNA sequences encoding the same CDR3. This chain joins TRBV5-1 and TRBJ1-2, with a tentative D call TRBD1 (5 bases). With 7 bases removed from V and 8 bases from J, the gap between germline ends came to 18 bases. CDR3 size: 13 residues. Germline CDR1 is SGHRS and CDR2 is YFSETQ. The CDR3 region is CASGTEGAYGYTF. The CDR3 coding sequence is TGCGCCAGCGGGACTGAGGGCGCCTACGGCTACACCTTC.

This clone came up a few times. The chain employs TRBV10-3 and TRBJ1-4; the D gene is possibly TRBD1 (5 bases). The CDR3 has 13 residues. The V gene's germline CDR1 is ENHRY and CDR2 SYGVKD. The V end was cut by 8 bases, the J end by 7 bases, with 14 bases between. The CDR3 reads CAIWGGGGEKLFF. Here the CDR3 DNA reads TGTGCCATCTGGGGCGGCGGGGGTGAAAAACTGTTTTTT.